Below are 26 T cell receptor beta chains sequenced from a single sample in a study of cytomegalovirus exposure and HLA in healthy donors. Generated by immunoSEQ multiplex PCR, the TCRdb table keeps only in-frame clones and is missing some. The sample has some 200,000 clones, around 82% seen once. Sequenced material: PBMCs. The source is a woman aged 18-35 years in good health and CMV-seropositive.

CDR3 in DNA: TGTGCCAGCAGGGGGGGGGACAGGGAGGATGGCTACACCTTC. Amino acids: CASRGGDREDGYTF. The chain recombines TRBV7-6 with TRBJ1-2; 9 bases align to TRBD1. Germline V gene data show CDR1 as SGHVS and CDR2 as FNYEAQ. The CDR3 covers 14 residues. Losses at the gene ends were 6 bases for V and 6 bases for J; bases not matched to a gene: 8.

The J gene is TRBJ2-2, the V gene TRBV5-4; no clear D. Per germline, CDR1 SGHNT and CDR2 YYREEE (reference sequence). This CDR3 comprises 16 residues. V dropped 1 base and J dropped 4 bases, with 14 bases sitting between them. In DNA form, the CDR3 reads TGTGCCAGCAGCTTGCGACTCCTTACGGGCACCGGGGAGCTGTTTTTT. It yields the protein CASSLRLLTGTGELFF.

This clone occurred many times. The chain links TRBV19 to TRBJ1-2; D not certain. V was cut by 3 bases and J by 0 bases, with 14 bases left in between. The CDR3 covers 16 residues. Germline CDR1 LNHDA, CDR2 SQIVND (reference sequence). The CDR3 region has the DNA TGTGCCAGTAGTATTGAGGGCGGCCGGGCTAACTATGGCTACACCTTC. Its translation: CASSIEGGRANYGYTF.

The chain uses TRBV2 and TRBJ2-5; 11 nucleotides line up with TRBD2. Trimming at V came to 7 bases and at J to 1 base, leaving 2 bases not matched to a gene. The CDR3 has 14 residues. From germline, CDR1 is SNHLY and CDR2 FYNNEI. DNA of the CDR3: TGTGCCAGCAAAACTAGCGGGGGCCAAGAGACCCAGTACTTC. Its translation: CASKTSGGQETQYF.

The gene calls are TRBV6-1 and TRBJ2-4, with 10 bases fitting TRBD2. The germline gives CDR1 MNHNS, CDR2 SASEGT. Trimming cost V 3 bases and J 5 bases; bases outside gene matches: 10. The CDR3 contains 17 residues. Written as DNA, the CDR3 is TGTGCCAGCAGTGAGGGAGCGGGGGGGCCATTGGAAAACATTCAGTACTTC. Its translation is CASSEGAGGPLENIQYF.

This sequence joins TRBV7-9 and TRBJ2-3; unclear D gene. This CDR3 is 13 amino acids long. The ends were cut back, 5 bases at V and 5 bases at J, with 11 bases in the middle. The germline CDR1 and CDR2 sequences are SEHNR and FQNEAQ (reference sequence). CDR3 protein: CASSPLAEDTQYF. The CDR3 DNA follows: TGTGCCAGCAGCCCTTTGGCGGAAGATACGCAGTATTTT.

The CDR3 is CASTGGYGYTF. The DNA for the CDR3 is TGTGCCAGCACCGGGGGGTATGGCTACACCTTC. The V call is TRBV6-5, the J call TRBJ1-2; D is possibly TRBD1 (5 bases). V lost 7 bases and J 5 bases, leaving 8 bases between the germline ends. Per germline, CDR1 MNHEY and CDR2 SVGAGI. CDR3 length: 11 amino acids.

This chain links TRBV19 with TRBJ2-7, with D possibly matching TRBD2 (6 bases). Germline CDR1 is LNHDA and CDR2 is SQIVND (reference sequence). This CDR3 contains 15 residues. Between the trimmed V and J ends, which lost 1 base and 2 bases, there was a span of 12 bases. The CDR3 loop reads CASSIVDGGAYEQYF. The CDR3 bases are TGTGCCAGTAGTATAGTTGACGGCGGGGCCTACGAGCAGTACTTC.

The V gene is TRBV27, the J gene TRBJ2-7; maybe TRBD1 (6 bases). Trimming took off 0 bases at V and 3 bases at J, with 15 bases between the two ends. CDR1 is MNHEY and CDR2 is SMNVEV in the germline V gene (reference sequence). This CDR3 spans 16 amino acids. CDR3 protein: CASSLSRTAGGYEQYF. The CDR3 nucleotides are TGTGCCAGCAGTTTATCGCGGACAGCCGGAGGCTACGAGCAGTACTTC.

The rearrangement uses TRBV5-1 and TRBJ1-2, with D possibly being TRBD1 (5 bases). Germline-derived CDR1 and CDR2 are SGHRS and YFSETQ. The CDR3 consists of 15 residues. The V and J ends lost 0 bases and 3 bases respectively, with 12 bases between them. CDR3 loop: CASSLDGRDYYGYTF. The CDR3 coding sequence is TGCGCCAGCAGCTTGGATGGCAGGGATTACTATGGCTACACCTTC.

The V call is TRBV7-7, the J call TRBJ2-5; 9 nucleotides line up with TRBD2. The length of the CDR3 is 15 residues. Per the germline V gene, CDR1 is SSHAT and CDR2 is FNYEAQ (reference sequence). Trimming at V came to 5 bases and at J to 2 bases, leaving 6 bases not matched to a gene. The CDR3 region is CASSPSSGDQETQYF. CDR3 coding DNA: TGTGCCAGCAGCCCGTCTAGCGGGGATCAAGAGACCCAGTACTTC.

The J gene is TRBJ2-5, the V gene TRBV7-9; 9 bases align to TRBD2. Germline values: CDR1 SEHNR, CDR2 FQNEAQ (reference sequence). The trim removed 2 bases at V and 2 bases at J, leaving 6 bases unmatched. This CDR3 is built from 16 residues. In DNA, the CDR3 is TGTGCCAGCAGCTTAAGTTTAGCGGGGGTACAAGAGACCCAGTACTTC. Protein sequence: CASSLSLAGVQETQYF.

The chain uses TRBV7-2 and TRBJ1-2; D remains unclear. The CDR3 runs to 15 residues. The V gene's germline CDR1 is SGHTA and CDR2 FQGNSA. V gave up 5 bases and J gave up 6 bases, with 19 bases separating them. The CDR3 bases are TGTGCCAGCAGCCGGCGGTTCGGGAGAGTCGATGGCTACACCTTC. It codes for CASSRRFGRVDGYTF.

The chain joins TRBV4-1 to TRBJ1-3; weak D call: TRBD1 (6 bases). CDR3 length: 16 amino acids. V was cut by 5 bases and J by 3 bases, with 17 bases left in between. CDR1 is MGHRA and CDR2 is YSYEKL in the germline V gene. The chain's CDR3 is CASSKPGRQVGNTIYF. Here the CDR3 DNA reads TGCGCCAGCAGCAAGCCGGGGCGACAGGTTGGAAACACCATATATTTT.

V and J are TRBV27 and TRBJ1-5; 7 bases match TRBD1. The germline gives CDR1 MNHEY, CDR2 SMNVEV (reference sequence). This CDR3 is 17 amino acids long. Trimming cost V 7 bases and J 2 bases; bases outside gene matches: 14. The DNA for the CDR3 is TGTGCCAGCAAAAACAGGGGCTCTGGGGTCGGCAATCAGCCCCAGCATTTT. Translated, it gives CASKNRGSGVGNQPQHF.

This chain connects TRBV4-1 to TRBJ1-2, with 8 positions matching TRBD1. The CDR3 consists of 14 residues. Losses at the gene ends were 1 base for V and 7 bases for J; bases not matched to a gene: 5. Germline V gives CDR1 MGHRA, CDR2 YSYEKL. CDR3 sequence reads: CASSQAQGASGYTF. CDR3 nucleotides: TGCGCCAGCAGCCAAGCCCAGGGGGCATCTGGCTACACCTTC.

This rearrangement joins TRBV5-1 to TRBJ1-2; 7 nucleotides line up with TRBD1. The ends lost 7 bases at V and 5 bases at J; junction bases unmatched: 17. The CDR3 sequence is 16 residues long. Germline V gene lookup returns CDR1 SGHRS and CDR2 YFSETQ. The CDR3 protein is CASGPAPGQPSYGYTF. DNA for the CDR3: TGCGCCAGCGGCCCTGCCCCGGGACAGCCATCGTATGGCTACACCTTC.

The rearrangement links TRBV18 to TRBJ2-1; the D gene is possibly TRBD1 (5 bases). CDR1 and CDR2 from the germline V gene are KGHSH and LQKENI. CDR3 length equals 12 residues. Trimming cost V 6 bases and J 7 bases, with 10 bases left between them. The CDR3 coding sequence is TGTGCCAGCTCCGACAGTGAGAATGAGCAGTTCTTC. It yields the protein CASSDSENEQFF.

The chain carries TRBV25-1 and TRBJ1-4; D call uncertain. The CDR3 runs 13 residues. The V end lost 6 bases, the J end lost 0 bases, and 5 bases lay between the germline ends. The V gene's germline CDR1 is MGHDK and CDR2 SYGVNS. CDR3 sequence reads: CASSVATNEKLFF. The DNA for the CDR3 is TGTGCCAGCAGCGTAGCAACTAATGAAAAACTGTTTTTT.

As regards this clone: A much larger clone lies a single base off, so this may be a read error. Other DNA sequences in the same sample also yield this CDR3. This chain joins TRBV6-4 and TRBJ1-6; TRBD1 matches 11 bases. Germline V gene lookup returns CDR1 MRHNA and CDR2 SNTAGT. The CDR3 is 14 amino acids. V was pared by 2 bases and J by 9 bases, with 0 bases of the junction left unmatched. The CDR3 DNA sequence: TGTGCCAGCAGTGACGGGACAGGGGGTTCACCCCTCCACTTT. Translated: CASSDGTGGSPLHF.

In DNA form, the CDR3 reads TGCGCCAGCAGCGGGACAGGGGATTCTGGAAACACCATATATTTT. As protein: CASSGTGDSGNTIYF. The chain is built from TRBV5-1 and TRBJ1-3; 10 bases line up with TRBD1. This CDR3 spans 15 amino acids. CDR1 is SGHRS, CDR2 YFSETQ, per germline. The ends lost 4 bases at V and 1 base at J; junction bases unmatched: 2.

The V and J genes are TRBV27 and TRBJ2-3; 7 nucleotides match TRBD1. Germline V gene data show CDR1 as MNHEY and CDR2 as SMNVEV (reference sequence). This CDR3 is 15 amino acids long. V was pared by 6 bases and J by 4 bases, with 10 bases of the junction left unmatched. The CDR3 coding sequence is TGTGCCAGCAGCCCGGGACAGTTGTTTTCAGATACGCAGTATTTT. It codes for CASSPGQLFSDTQYF.

This chain joins TRBV14 and TRBJ1-6, with 10 bases fitting TRBD1. The CDR3 has 14 residues. The junction had 3 bases not matched to a gene; V was cut back by 3 bases and J by 10 bases. Germline V gene sequence: CDR1 SGHDN, CDR2 FVKESK. In DNA, the CDR3 is TGTGCCAGCAGCCAGACGACAGGGGGCTCACCCCTCCACTTT. It translates to CASSQTTGGSPLHF.

The DNA of the CDR3 is TGTGCCAGCAGTGGGGGGGACACTGAAGCTTTCTTT. Protein product: CASSGGDTEAFF. The V call is TRBV5-6, the J call TRBJ1-1; D may be TRBD1 (5 bases). This CDR3 is built from 12 residues. Germline assignment: CDR1 SGHDT and CDR2 YYEEEE. Deletions cut 5 bases from V and 3 bases from J, with 8 bases between.

This chain connects TRBV2 to TRBJ1-2, with a possible D match to TRBD1 (6 bases). V dropped 0 bases and J dropped 2 bases, with 7 bases sitting between them. Germline V gives CDR1 SNHLY, CDR2 FYNNEI. CDR3 size: 14 residues. The CDR3 is CASSEARGNYGYTF. CDR3 coding DNA: TGTGCCAGCAGTGAAGCTAGGGGGAACTATGGCTACACCTTC.

The CDR3 spells CAITGQTYNEQFF. The CDR3 DNA sequence: TGTGCCATCACGGGACAGACCTACAATGAGCAGTTCTTC. The V call is TRBV10-3, the J call TRBJ2-1, with 7 positions matching TRBD1. The V and J ends lost 7 bases and 2 bases, in that order; junction bases with no gene match: 2. Germline-derived CDR1 and CDR2 are ENHRY and SYGVKD. The length of the CDR3 is 13 residues.